Listed here are 5 T cell receptor beta chains from one sample, sequenced in a study of vaccination and CD4 T cells after COVID-19 (dated by TCRdb to the early 2020s). What these receptors recognize is not known. Library preparation employed PCR. Sequencing relied on an Illumina iSeq 100. TCR sequencing of DNA from cultured CD4+ T cells used the Oncomine TCR Beta short-read assay at the Johns Hopkins FTIC core. The raw public reads went through TCRdb reprocessing: fastp at Q25, MiXCR clone calling, in-frame beta chains kept. Entries are consolidated by CDR3 protein sequence, retaining the most common genes and DNA. The sample table records around 20,000 distinct CDR3 sequences; around 50% of these occur just once. Roughly 10% of the sample lies in the top ten. The sample's treatment or condition label, in plain terms: approximately nine-day PBMC culture with coronavirus spike peptide pools or control peptides (ViraFEST assay).

The material sequenced was CD4+ T cells from blood, cultured in vitro, taken before SARS-CoV-2 vaccination. The source of these receptors is a human donor who had recovered from COVID-19.

This clonotype is judged medium-sized. The rearrangement links TRBV20-1 to TRBJ2-4; 10 bases are shared with TRBD2. This CDR3 has 15 residues. Per germline, CDR1 DFQATT and CDR2 SNEGSKA (reference sequence). Trimming cost V 4 bases and J 11 bases; bases outside gene matches: 14. CDR3 loop: CSATGALAGAVFQYF. DNA of the CDR3: TGCAGTGCTACGGGGGCCCTAGCGGGAGCGGTCTTTCAGTACTTC.

The table lists this clonotype with a few counts. The chain recombines TRBV20-1 with TRBJ2-7; TRBD1 is a possible D gene (6 bases). V was clipped by 6 bases and J by 1 base, with 19 bases between them. CDR3 length: 15 residues. The germline gives CDR1 DFQATT, CDR2 SNEGSKA (reference sequence). The CDR3 protein is CSAVKGELGSYEQYF. CDR3 bases: TGCAGTGCAGTAAAGGGGGAGTTGGGTTCCTACGAGCAGTACTTC.

J is TRBJ1-2 and V is TRBV19; 10 nucleotides line up with TRBD1. The J segment lost 2 bases and the V segment lost 5 bases, leaving 5 bases of the junction unmatched. The CDR3 totals 15 residues. Germline loops: CDR1 LNHDA, CDR2 SQIVND (reference sequence). CDR3 bases: TGTGCCAGTAGTGCCGGGGACAGGGGAAACTATGGCTACACCTTC. Its translation: CASSAGDRGNYGYTF.

The chain couples TRBV5-1 to TRBJ2-5, with 7 positions matching TRBD2. CDR1 is SGHRS, CDR2 YFSETQ, per germline. The CDR3 is 16 residues long. V was clipped by 0 bases and J by 5 bases; unmatched bases: 10. The chain's CDR3 is CASSLGRREPKETQYF. CDR3 DNA sequence: TGCGCCAGCAGCTTGGGGCGGCGGGAGCCCAAGGAGACCCAGTACTTC.

Only a few counts were recorded for this clonotype. V gene TRBV4-1 combines with J gene TRBJ1-5; a weak D match, TRBD1 (5 bases). CDR3 length: 15 residues. Germline lookup yields CDR1 MGHRA and CDR2 YSYEKL. V was cut by 3 bases and J by 3 bases, with 12 bases left in between. The CDR3 here is CASSHVGRDNQPQHF. CDR3 in DNA: TGCGCCAGCAGCCATGTGGGACGGGACAATCAGCCCCAGCATTTT.